The 10 T cell receptor beta chains reported below all come from one sample, sequenced in a study of radiation and T cells in renal cell carcinoma. The table came from immunoSEQ multiplex PCR; TCRdb's copy has only in-frame clones and leaves some out. The data show 100,000 to 150,000 clones, with 81% seen just once and roughly 5% held by the top ten. Documented time point: blood 2 weeks post-SBRT. Treatment described: 15 Gy SBRT to primary tumor, nephrectomy 4 weeks later. Source: blood, taken from a patient whose treatment included radiotherapy and nephrectomy. These receptors all come from a man in his forties or fifties with renal cell carcinoma.

V and J are TRBV7-9 and TRBJ2-7; D is perhaps TRBD2 (6 bases). CDR1 and CDR2 from the germline V gene are SEHNR and FQNEAQ (reference sequence). This CDR3 spans 17 amino acids. V lost 6 bases and J lost 3, with 24 bases in between. The CDR3 protein is CASSHRRTQGGFYEQYF. Here the CDR3 DNA reads TGTGCCAGCAGTCATAGGAGAACCCAGGGAGGTTTCTACGAGCAGTACTTC.

This chain connects TRBV5-4 to TRBJ2-4, with 8 bases lining up with TRBD2. V dropped 4 bases and J dropped 3; count of bases not matched to a gene: 6. This CDR3 is built from 15 residues. Germline V gives CDR1 SGHNT, CDR2 YYREEE (reference sequence). As DNA, the CDR3 is TGTGCCAGCAGCCCGGGGGGGCTTGGCAAAAACATTCAGTACTTC. Its translation is CASSPGGLGKNIQYF.

The chain couples TRBV4-2 to TRBJ2-7, with 10 nucleotides matching TRBD2. V lost 0 bases, J lost 3 bases, and 5 bases stayed unmatched. Germline assignment: CDR1 LGHNA and CDR2 YNFKEQ. The CDR3 consists of 16 residues. The CDR3: CASSQETSGEYYEQYF. The DNA for the CDR3 is TGTGCCAGCAGCCAAGAAACTAGCGGGGAATACTACGAGCAGTACTTC.

This clone was recorded only once. The chain joins TRBV9 to TRBJ2-5; 8 bases map to TRBD1. This CDR3 has 13 residues. The germline V gene has CDR1 SGDLS and CDR2 YYNGEE. V dropped 3 bases and J dropped 5; count of bases not matched to a gene: 3. This CDR3 reads CASSARQGETQYF. DNA of the CDR3: TGTGCCAGCAGCGCCAGACAGGGGGAGACCCAGTACTTC.

The chain recombines TRBV10-3 with TRBJ2-2, with 14 bases fitting TRBD2. With V trimmed by 6 bases and J by 5 bases, 11 bases remained unmatched. CDR1 is ENHRY, CDR2 SYGVKD, per germline. CDR3 size: 18 residues. Written as DNA, the CDR3 is TGTGCCATCAGCGGGACTAGCGGGAGAGGAGTGGGGACCGGGGAGCTGTTTTTT. This sequence encodes CAISGTSGRGVGTGELFF.

This chain links TRBV5-4 with TRBJ2-2; TRBD1 aligns across 7 bases. This CDR3 comprises 12 residues. Per germline, CDR1 SGHNT and CDR2 YYREEE (reference sequence). The chain's CDR3 is CGTGANTGELFF. The CDR3 nucleotides read TGTGGTACAGGGGCAAACACCGGGGAGCTGTTTTTT. The full variable domain, in which reference TRBV5-4 and TRBJ2-2 provide the parts outside the CDR3, is ETGVTQSPTHLIKTRGQQVTLRCSSQSGHNTVSWYQQALGQGPQFIFQYYREEENGRGNFPPRFSGLQFPNYSSELNVNALELDDSALYLCGTGANTGELFFGEGSRLTVL.

The V call is TRBV7-3, the J call TRBJ2-1; D not resolved. The germline V gene has CDR1 SGHTA and CDR2 FQGTGA. With 6 bases removed from V and 7 bases from J, the gap between germline ends came to 13 bases. This CDR3 has 13 amino acids. In DNA form, the CDR3 reads TGTGCCAGCAGATCCCCTCCCGCAAATGAGCAGTTCTTC. Translating gives CASRSPPANEQFF.

The J gene is TRBJ1-5, the V gene TRBV6-1; TRBD1 is a possible D gene (5 bases). CDR1 is MNHNS, CDR2 SASEGT, per germline. This CDR3 has 15 residues. The germline V and J ends were trimmed by 7 bases and 0 bases, with 13 bases remaining between them. The CDR3 DNA is TGTGCCAGCACTCCCCGGGGGAGTAGCAATCAGCCCCAGCATTTT. It yields the protein CASTPRGSSNQPQHF.

The chain uses TRBV28 and TRBJ1-1; D is uncertain. V lost 10 bases and J 8 bases, leaving 11 bases between the germline ends. The CDR3 spans 10 residues. CDR1 and CDR2 (germline): MDHEN, SYDVKM. This CDR3 reads CATFAGEAFF. The CDR3 DNA sequence: TGTGCCACCTTTGCCGGCGAAGCTTTCTTT.

V is TRBV6-5 and J is TRBJ2-7; D is perhaps TRBD1 (6 bases). CDR3 length equals 14 residues. CDR1 is MNHEY, CDR2 SVGAGI, per germline. V dropped 6 bases and J dropped 2 bases, with 14 bases sitting between them. This chain's CDR3 is CASSTDRQPYEQYF. DNA for the CDR3: TGTGCCAGCAGCACAGACAGGCAGCCCTACGAGCAGTACTTC.